This TCR beta chain was identified during a study of T cell responses to AZD1222 COVID-19 vaccine. With respect to this clone: Its antigen is currently unknown.

Sequenced by immunoSEQ multiplex PCR; TCRdb stores in-frame clones only, minus some. The sample consists of 180,000 or so clones, about 95% of them appearing once. Germline V gene lookup returns CDR1 KGHDR and CDR2 SFDVKD. The CDR3 runs to 14 residues. Trimming cost V 5 bases and J 3 bases, with 10 bases left between them. Study outcomes and limitations: Baseline testing showed seropositivity in only five or six AZD1222 recipients. In a largely white British group with more females than males, clonal diversity was possibly underestimated.

This chain uses TRBV24-1 with TRBJ2-1; D ambiguous. This sample comprised peripheral blood, obtained on day 0 of AZD1222 vaccination. The origin of this receptor is an adult in good health. DNA for the CDR3: TGTGCCACCAGTGCTACAAGGGTCTACAATGAGCAGTTCTTC. Translation: CATSATRVYNEQFF.